This record concerns one T cell receptor (beta chain) sequence. Antigen unknown. Every sample had its cDNA made across eight separate reactions. TCRdb reanalyzed the 5' RACE reads, giving one entry per CDR3 protein sequence and no DNA. This specimen shows approximately 400,000 distinct CDR3 sequences; the ten leading clones hold 2% to 3%. Germline CDR1 DFQATT, CDR2 SNEGSKA (reference sequence). This CDR3 spans 14 amino acids. This sample was taken from a study of monozygotic twins with inflammatory bowel disease. Study results and caveats: There was no way to distinguish the different T cell subtypes. The results supported no single strong signal or clonotype associated with IBD.

Material for sequencing was blood. The clonotype originates from a human donor with ulcerative colitis or Crohn's disease, or a healthy co-twin of an affected twin (not recorded which). This chain links TRBV20-1 with TRBJ1-6. The CDR3 protein is CSAPKDSYNSPLHF.